This is a list of T cell receptor beta chains from one sample in a study of blood T cells in healthy people across ages. TCRdb passed the 5' RACE reads through MiXCR, listing each CDR3 protein once. The data contain 1.5 million to 2 million distinct CDR3 sequences, approximately 50% of them seen just once; the ten biggest clones take up 2.1%. The sequencing sample was made of blood. The origin of the receptors is a woman aged 40 to 50 in good health. CDR3s include the opening cysteine and the closing phenylalanine or tryptophan. A D gene is named only where the DNA matches it firmly. Size is stated for part of the rows, as once, few or many counts, or as a class when the clone is expanded.

TRBJ2-3 | - | few | TRBV10-3 | TGTGCCATCAGTGGTCAGGAGAGAGATACGCAGTATTTT | CAISGQERDTQYF
TRBJ2-1 | TRBD2 | few | TRBV29-1 | TGCAGCGACTTTAGCGGGGGGTACAATGAGCAGTTCTTC | CSDFSGGYNEQFF
TRBJ2-3 | TRBD1 | - | TRBV5-1 | TGCGCCAGCAGCTTCCAGGGGGCCCCAGATACGCAGTATTTT | CASSFQGAPDTQYF
TRBJ2-5 | TRBD2 | - | TRBV2 | TGTGCCAGCAGTCAACTAGCGGGGGCACTCCAAGAGACCCAGTACTTC | CASSQLAGALQETQYF
TRBJ2-3 | - | many | TRBV20-1 | TGCAGTGCTATTAGACAGGATAGCACAGATACGCAGTATTTT | CSAIRQDSTDTQYF
TRBJ2-5 | - | few | TRBV25-1 | TGTGCCACAGCAGGGGCCTGGGAGACCCAGTACTTC | CATAGAWETQYF
TRBJ2-1 | - | few | TRBV6-6 | TGTGCCAGCGAAGAGATTTACAATGAGCAGTTCTTC | CASEEIYNEQFF
TRBJ2-5 | - | - | TRBV9 | TGTGCCAGCAGCGTAGGGGGGCTCGGATTAAAAGAGACCCAGTACTTC | CASSVGGLGLKETQYF
TRBJ2-3 | - | few | TRBV7-9 | TGTGCCAGCAGCTTAGGGGGACAAACGGCAGATACGCAGTATTTT | CASSLGGQTADTQYF
TRBJ1-2 | TRBD1 | - | TRBV5-1 | TGCGCCAGCAGCGGGGGACAGAGGATCTATGGCTACACCTTC | CASSGGQRIYGYTF
TRBJ1-4 | TRBD1 | - | TRBV29-1 | TGCAGCGGACAGGGGAATGAAAAACTGTTTTTT | CSGQGNEKLFF
TRBJ2-1 | - | - | TRBV20-1 | TGCAGTGCTAGGTCGGGCTACAATGAGCGGTTCTTC | CSARSGYNERFF
TRBJ2-3 | - | few | TRBV4-3 | TGCGCCAGCAGCCAAGATGTAGGGGTCAGCACAGATACGCAGTATTTT | CASSQDVGVSTDTQYF
TRBJ2-6 | - | few | TRBV13 | TGTGCCAGCAGCTTCGGCGGAAGCTCTGGGGCCAACGTCCTGACTTTC | CASSFGGSSGANVLTF
TRBJ1-1 | - | - | TRBV20-1 | TGCAGTGCTAGAGATCCAGTCCTGGACACTGAAGCTTTCTTT | CSARDPVLDTEAFF
TRBJ1-6 | - | - | TRBV4-3 | TGCGCCAGCAGCCAAGAAAGGGTTTATAATTCACCCCTCCACTTT | CASSQERVYNSPLHF
TRBJ1-2 | TRBD1 | - | TRBV10-3 | TGTGCCATCAGTTCGGGACAGGGAAACTATGGCTACACCTTC | CAISSGQGNYGYTF
TRBJ2-3 | TRBD2 | few | TRBV9 | TGTGCCAGCAGTGAGGGCGGGGGGGGAAGCACAGATACGCAGTATTTT | CASSEGGGGSTDTQYF
TRBJ2-1 | - | - | TRBV18 | TGTGCCAGCTCACCACCGGAGGAGCAGAATTACAATGAGCAGTTCTTC | CASSPPEEQNYNEQFF
TRBJ2-3 | - | - | TRBV20-1 | TGCAGTGACTCGCAAGGGGCAGATACGCAGTATTTT | CSDSQGADTQYF
TRBJ2-6 | - | - | TRBV27 | TGTGCCAGCAGTTGGACCGGGGCCAACGTCCTGACTTTC | CASSWTGANVLTF
TRBJ2-3 | - | - | TRBV5-1 | TGCGCCAGCAGCTTCGGGACCCCGAACACAGATACGCAGTATTTT | CASSFGTPNTDTQYF
TRBJ2-1 | - | - | TRBV20-1 | TGCAGTGCTAGAAGGACTAATGAGCAGTTCTTC | CSARRTNEQFF
TRBJ2-5 | - | - | TRBV9 | TGTGCCAGCAGCCCCAATATAGAGACCCAGTACTTC | CASSPNIETQYF
TRBJ2-5 | TRBD1 | few | TRBV13 | TGTGCCAGCAGCCACCCGACAGGGGGCTTGGAGACCCAGTACTTC | CASSHPTGGLETQYF
TRBJ2-5 | TRBD2 | many | TRBV29-1 | TGCAGCGTTCGGACTAGCCAAGAGGCCCAGTACTTC | CSVRTSQEAQYF
TRBJ2-5 | TRBD2 | - | TRBV6-2/TRBV6-3 | TGTGCCAGCAGTTATACGACTAGCACGGAGACCCAGTACTTC | CASSYTTSTETQYF
TRBJ2-5 | - | few | TRBV13 | TGTGCCATCGAAACACTAGTATCAAAGACCCAGTACTTC | CAIETLVSKTQYF
TRBJ2-1 | - | - | TRBV20-1 | TGCAGTGCTAGAGGGGATAGCGCGGGGAATGAGCAGTTCTTC | CSARGDSAGNEQFF
TRBJ1-6 | TRBD1 | - | TRBV11-1 | TGTGCCAGCAGCTTCCGACAGGGGCAGAATTCACCCCTCCACTTT | CASSFRQGQNSPLHF
TRBJ2-5 | - | few | TRBV7-2 | TGTGCCAGCAACTACAGACAGTCCCAAGAGACCCAGTACTTC | CASNYRQSQETQYF
TRBJ1-2 | - | - | TRBV7-9 | TGTGCCAGCAGCGTAGGGCAGGGAATTGGAGGCTACACCTTC | CASSVGQGIGGYTF
TRBJ1-5 | - | - | TRBV27 | TGTGCCAGCAGTTTGCAAGGGGCACAACGTCAGCCCCAGCATTTT | CASSLQGAQRQPQHF